This record concerns one TCR beta chain sequence. Its matching antigen is unknown. Trimming removed 5 bases from V and 5 bases from J; junction bases left unmatched: 8. The CDR3 loop spans 14 amino acids. Germline-derived CDR1 and CDR2 are MNHEY and SVGAGI. These data come from a study of shared clonotypes between healthy human individuals. Produced via immunoSEQ multiplex PCR; TCRdb's table is partial and in-frame only. The repertoire holds hundreds of thousands of clones, with roughly 79% as singletons. Donors were healthy HIV-negative adults without recently reported acute infections or vaccinations. Findings and caveats of the study: Donor clonotype sharing was expected to depend on sequencing depth.

The TCR was taken from a woman in her forties in good health. Some clones in this sample may be carry-over from other donors' samples. The V gene is TRBV6-5, the J gene TRBJ1-1; 7 bases fit TRBD1. The sample consisted of PBMCs. In DNA, the CDR3 is TGTGCCAGCAGTCAGGGGGTACAATGGACTGAAGCTTTCTTT. Translated: CASSQGVQWTEAFF.